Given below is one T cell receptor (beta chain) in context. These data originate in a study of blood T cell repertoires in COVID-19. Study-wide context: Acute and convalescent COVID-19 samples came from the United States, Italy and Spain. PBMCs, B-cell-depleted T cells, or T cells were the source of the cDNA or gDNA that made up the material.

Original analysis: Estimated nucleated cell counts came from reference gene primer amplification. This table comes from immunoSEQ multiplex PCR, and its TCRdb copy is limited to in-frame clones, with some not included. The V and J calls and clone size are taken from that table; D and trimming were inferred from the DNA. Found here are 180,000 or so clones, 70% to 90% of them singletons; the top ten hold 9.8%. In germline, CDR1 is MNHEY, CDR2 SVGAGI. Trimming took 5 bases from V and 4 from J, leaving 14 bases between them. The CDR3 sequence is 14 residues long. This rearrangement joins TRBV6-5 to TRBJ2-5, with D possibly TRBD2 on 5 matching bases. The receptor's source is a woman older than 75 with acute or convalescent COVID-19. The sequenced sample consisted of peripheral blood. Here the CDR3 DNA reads TGTGCCAGCAGTATACCGGGAACCGGAGAGACCCAGTACTTC. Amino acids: CASSIPGTGETQYF.